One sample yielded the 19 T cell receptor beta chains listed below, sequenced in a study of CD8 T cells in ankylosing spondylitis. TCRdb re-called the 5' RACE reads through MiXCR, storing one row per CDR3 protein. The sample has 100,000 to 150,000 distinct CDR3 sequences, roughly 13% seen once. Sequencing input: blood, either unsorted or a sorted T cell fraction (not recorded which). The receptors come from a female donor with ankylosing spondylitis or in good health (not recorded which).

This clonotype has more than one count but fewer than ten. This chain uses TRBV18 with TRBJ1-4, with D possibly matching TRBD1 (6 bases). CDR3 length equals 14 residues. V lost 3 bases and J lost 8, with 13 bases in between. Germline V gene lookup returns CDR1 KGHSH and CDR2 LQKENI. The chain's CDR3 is CASSPPGGLEKLFF. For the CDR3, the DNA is TGTGCCAGCTCACCGCCCGGGGGGCTGGAAAAACTGTTTTTT. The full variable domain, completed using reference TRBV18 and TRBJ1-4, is NAGVMQNPRHLVRRRGQEARLRCSPMKGHSHVYWYRQLPEEGLKFMVYLQKENIIDESGMPKERFSAEFPKEGPSILRIQQVVRGDSAAYFCASSPPGGLEKLFFGSGTQLSVL.

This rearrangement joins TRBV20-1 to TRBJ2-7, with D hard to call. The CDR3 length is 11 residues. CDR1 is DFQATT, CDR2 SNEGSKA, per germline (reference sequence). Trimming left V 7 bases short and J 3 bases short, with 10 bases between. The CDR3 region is CSGTENYEQYF. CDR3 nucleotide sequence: TGCAGTGGGACGGAGAACTACGAGCAGTACTTC.

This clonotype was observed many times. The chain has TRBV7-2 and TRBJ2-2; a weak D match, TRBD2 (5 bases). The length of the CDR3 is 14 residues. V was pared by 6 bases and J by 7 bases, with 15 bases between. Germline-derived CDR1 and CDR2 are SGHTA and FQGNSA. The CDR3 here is CASRYTRGIGELFF. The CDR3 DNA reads TGTGCCAGCAGATACACTCGGGGAATCGGGGAGCTGTTTTTT.

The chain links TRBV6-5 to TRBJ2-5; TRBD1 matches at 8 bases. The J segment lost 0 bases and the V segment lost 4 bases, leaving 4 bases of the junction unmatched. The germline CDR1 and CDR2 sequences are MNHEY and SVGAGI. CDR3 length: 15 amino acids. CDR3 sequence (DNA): TGTGCCAGCAGTTTCACGACAGGGGACCAAGAGACCCAGTACTTC. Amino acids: CASSFTTGDQETQYF.

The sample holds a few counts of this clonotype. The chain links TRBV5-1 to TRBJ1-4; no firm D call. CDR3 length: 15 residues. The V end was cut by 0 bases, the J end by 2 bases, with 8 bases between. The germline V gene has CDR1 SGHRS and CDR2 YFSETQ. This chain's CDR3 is CASSLGGTTNEKLFF. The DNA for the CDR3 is TGCGCCAGCAGCTTGGGGGGTACGACTAATGAAAAACTGTTTTTT.

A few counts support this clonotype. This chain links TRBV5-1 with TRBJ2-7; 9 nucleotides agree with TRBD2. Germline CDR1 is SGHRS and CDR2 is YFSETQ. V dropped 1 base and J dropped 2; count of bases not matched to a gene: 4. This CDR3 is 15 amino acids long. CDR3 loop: CASSLWSSGTYEQYF. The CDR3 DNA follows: TGCGCCAGCAGCTTGTGGTCTAGCGGGACCTACGAGCAGTACTTC. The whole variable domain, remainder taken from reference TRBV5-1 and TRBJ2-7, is KAGVTQTPRYLIKTRGQQVTLSCSPISGHRSVSWYQQTPGQGLQFLFEYFSETQRNKGNFPGRFSGRQFSNSRSEMNVSTLELGDSALYLCASSLWSSGTYEQYFGPGTRLTVT.

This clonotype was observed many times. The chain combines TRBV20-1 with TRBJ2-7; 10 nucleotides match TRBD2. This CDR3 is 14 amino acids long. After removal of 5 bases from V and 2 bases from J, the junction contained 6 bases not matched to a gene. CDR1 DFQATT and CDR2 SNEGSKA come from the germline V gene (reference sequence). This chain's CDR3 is CSAPPSGSPYEQYF. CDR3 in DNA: TGCAGTGCTCCACCTAGCGGGAGCCCCTACGAGCAGTACTTC.

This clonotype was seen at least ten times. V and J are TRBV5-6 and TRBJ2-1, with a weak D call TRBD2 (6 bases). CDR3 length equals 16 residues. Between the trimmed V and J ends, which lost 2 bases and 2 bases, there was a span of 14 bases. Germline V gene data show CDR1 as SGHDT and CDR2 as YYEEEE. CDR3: CASSLGGGEPYNEQFF. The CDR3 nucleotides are TGTGCCAGCAGCTTAGGTGGCGGGGAGCCCTACAATGAGCAGTTCTTC.

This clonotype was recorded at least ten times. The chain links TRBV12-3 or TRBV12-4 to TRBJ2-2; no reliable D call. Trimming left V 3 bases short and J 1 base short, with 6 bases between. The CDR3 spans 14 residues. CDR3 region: CASSFPGNTGELFF. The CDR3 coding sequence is TGTGCCAGCAGTTTCCCGGGGAACACCGGGGAGCTGTTTTTT.

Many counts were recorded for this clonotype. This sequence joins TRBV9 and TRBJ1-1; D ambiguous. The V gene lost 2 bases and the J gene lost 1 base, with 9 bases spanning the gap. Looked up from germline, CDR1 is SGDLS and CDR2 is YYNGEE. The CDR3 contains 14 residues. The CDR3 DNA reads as TGTGCCAGCAGCGTGGGGTACGGGAACACTGAAGCTTTCTTT. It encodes CASSVGYGNTEAFF.

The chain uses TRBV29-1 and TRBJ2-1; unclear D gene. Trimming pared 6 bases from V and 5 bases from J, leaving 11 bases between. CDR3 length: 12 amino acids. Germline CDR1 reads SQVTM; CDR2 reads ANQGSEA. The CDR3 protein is CSVARANNEQFF. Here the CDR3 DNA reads TGCAGCGTAGCCCGGGCCAACAATGAGCAGTTCTTC.

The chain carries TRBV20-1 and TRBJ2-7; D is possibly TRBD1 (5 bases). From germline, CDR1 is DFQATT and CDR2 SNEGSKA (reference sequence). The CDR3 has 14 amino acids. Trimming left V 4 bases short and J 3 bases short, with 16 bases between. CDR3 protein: CSAKGLASNYEQYF. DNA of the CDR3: TGCAGTGCTAAGGGGTTGGCCTCAAACTACGAGCAGTACTTC.

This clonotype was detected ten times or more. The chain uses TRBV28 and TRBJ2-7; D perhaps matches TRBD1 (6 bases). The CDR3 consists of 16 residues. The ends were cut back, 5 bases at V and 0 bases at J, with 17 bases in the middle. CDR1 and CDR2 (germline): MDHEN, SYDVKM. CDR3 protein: CASSPGVLKISYEQYF. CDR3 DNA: TGTGCCAGCAGTCCAGGGGTTCTCAAAATCTCCTACGAGCAGTACTTC.

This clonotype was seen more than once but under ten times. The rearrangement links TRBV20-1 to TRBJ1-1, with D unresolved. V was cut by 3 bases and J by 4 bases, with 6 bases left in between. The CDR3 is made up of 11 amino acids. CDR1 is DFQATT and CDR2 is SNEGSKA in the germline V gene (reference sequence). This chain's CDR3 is CSARPGTEAFF. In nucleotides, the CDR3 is TGCAGTGCTAGGCCGGGCACTGAAGCTTTCTTT.

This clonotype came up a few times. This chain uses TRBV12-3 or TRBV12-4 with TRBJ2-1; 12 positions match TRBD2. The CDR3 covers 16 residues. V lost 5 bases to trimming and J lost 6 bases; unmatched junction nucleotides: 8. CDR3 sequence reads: CASSTTSGGRRNEQFF. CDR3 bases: TGTGCCAGCAGTACCACTAGCGGGGGGCGGCGCAATGAGCAGTTCTTC.

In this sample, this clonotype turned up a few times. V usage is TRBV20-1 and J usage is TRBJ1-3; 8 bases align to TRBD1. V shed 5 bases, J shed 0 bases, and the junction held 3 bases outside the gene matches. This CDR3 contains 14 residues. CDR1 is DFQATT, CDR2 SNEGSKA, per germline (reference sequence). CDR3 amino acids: CSARDRRSGNTIYF. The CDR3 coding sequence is TGCAGTGCTCGGGACAGGCGCTCTGGAAACACCATATATTTT.

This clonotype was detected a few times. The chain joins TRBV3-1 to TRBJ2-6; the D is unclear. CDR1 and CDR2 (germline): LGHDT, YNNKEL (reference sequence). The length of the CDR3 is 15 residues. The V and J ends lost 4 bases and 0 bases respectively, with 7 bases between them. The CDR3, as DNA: TGTGCCAGCAGCCCACACTTCTCTGGGGCCAACGTCCTGACTTTC. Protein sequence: CASSPHFSGANVLTF.

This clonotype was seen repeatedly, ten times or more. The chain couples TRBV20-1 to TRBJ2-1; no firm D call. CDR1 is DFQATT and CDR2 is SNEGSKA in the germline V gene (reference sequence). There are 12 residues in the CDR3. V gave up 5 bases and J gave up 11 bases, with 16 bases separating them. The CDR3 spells CSAPGGVLQQFF. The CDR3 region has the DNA TGCAGTGCTCCCGGCGGAGTATTGCAGCAGTTCTTC.

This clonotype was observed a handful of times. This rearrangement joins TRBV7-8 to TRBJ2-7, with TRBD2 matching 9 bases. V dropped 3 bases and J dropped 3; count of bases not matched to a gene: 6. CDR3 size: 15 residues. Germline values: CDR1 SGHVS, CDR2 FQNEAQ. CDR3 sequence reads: CASSFGSGSVYEQYF. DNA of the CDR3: TGTGCCAGCAGCTTTGGTAGCGGGAGTGTCTACGAGCAGTACTTC.